The rows below give T cell receptor beta chains drawn from one sample of a study of shared clonotypes between healthy human individuals. Profiled with immunoSEQ multiplex PCR; TCRdb holds only in-frame clones, not every one. The table includes millions of clones, 85% to 95% detected once. The sequenced material came from naive CD8+ T cells sorted from blood. The receptor source for this set is a man between 18 and 35 years old in good health. Both conserved end residues are part of each CDR3. Each record gives: D gene, V gene, J gene, clone size, CDR3 protein, CDR3 DNA. The D gene is left open where the match is weak. Expanded clones get a size class; other rows say once, few or many, or leave the size out.

D gene: .; V gene: TRBV4-1; J gene: TRBJ2-4; clone size: .; CDR3 protein: CASSPAGGANIQYF; CDR3 DNA: TGCGCCAGCAGCCCCGCGGGTGGTGCAAACATTCAGTACTTC
D gene: .; V gene: TRBV4-3; J gene: TRBJ2-1; clone size: once; CDR3 protein: CASSQDWADEQFF; CDR3 DNA: TGCGCCAGCAGCCAAGATTGGGCGGATGAGCAGTTCTTC
D gene: TRBD1; V gene: TRBV28; J gene: TRBJ2-7; clone size: .; CDR3 protein: CASTEGGTGWEQYF; CDR3 DNA: TGTGCCAGCACCGAAGGCGGGACAGGGTGGGAGCAGTACTTC
D gene: TRBD1; V gene: TRBV4-3; J gene: TRBJ2-7; clone size: .; CDR3 protein: CASSQSGTGFYEQYF; CDR3 DNA: TGCGCCAGCAGCCAATCCGGGACAGGGTTCTACGAGCAGTACTTC
D gene: .; V gene: TRBV2; J gene: TRBJ2-3; clone size: .; CDR3 protein: CASRGTGLLGTQYF; CDR3 DNA: TGTGCCAGCCGAGGGACCGGGTTGTTAGGTACGCAGTATTTT
D gene: TRBD2; V gene: TRBV5-8; J gene: TRBJ2-5; clone size: .; CDR3 protein: CASSGTSGGALKTQYF; CDR3 DNA: TGTGCCAGCAGTGGGACTAGCGGGGGGGCCTTGAAAACCCAGTACTTC
D gene: TRBD1; V gene: TRBV9; J gene: TRBJ1-2; clone size: .; CDR3 protein: CASSVGQGPGYTF; CDR3 DNA: TGTGCCAGCAGCGTAGGACAGGGTCCTGGCTACACCTTC
D gene: .; V gene: TRBV28; J gene: TRBJ2-2; clone size: .; CDR3 protein: CASSLRTGELFF; CDR3 DNA: TGTGCCAGCAGTTTGAGGACCGGGGAGCTGTTTTTT
D gene: .; V gene: TRBV7-9; J gene: TRBJ1-5; clone size: .; CDR3 protein: CASSLTDSNQPQHF; CDR3 DNA: TGTGCCAGCAGCTTGACAGATAGCAATCAGCCCCAGCATTTT
D gene: TRBD1; V gene: TRBV7-9; J gene: TRBJ1-2; clone size: .; CDR3 protein: CASSSGDRELLNGYTF; CDR3 DNA: TGTGCCAGCAGCTCCGGGGACAGGGAACTTCTAAATGGCTACACCTTC
D gene: TRBD2; V gene: TRBV5-6; J gene: TRBJ2-5; clone size: .; CDR3 protein: CASSLGGLAQETQYF; CDR3 DNA: TGTGCCAGCAGCTTGGGGGGACTAGCCCAAGAGACCCAGTACTTC
D gene: TRBD1; V gene: TRBV7-9; J gene: TRBJ1-2; clone size: few; CDR3 protein: CASEGQGDYGYTF; CDR3 DNA: TGTGCCAGCGAGGGACAGGGGGACTATGGCTACACCTTC
D gene: .; V gene: TRBV11-2; J gene: TRBJ2-7; clone size: .; CDR3 protein: CASSQIVGGEQYF; CDR3 DNA: TGTGCCAGCAGCCAAATAGTCGGGGGCGAGCAGTACTTC
D gene: .; V gene: TRBV7-2; J gene: TRBJ2-7; clone size: .; CDR3 protein: CASSLPSYEQYF; CDR3 DNA: TGTGCCAGCAGCTTACCCTCCTACGAGCAGTACTTC
D gene: .; V gene: TRBV7-2; J gene: TRBJ1-6; clone size: .; CDR3 protein: CASSLEQGNSPLHF; CDR3 DNA: TGTGCCAGCAGCTTAGAACAGGGAAATTCACCCCTCCACTTT
D gene: .; V gene: TRBV6-5; J gene: TRBJ2-7; clone size: .; CDR3 protein: CASSYSGSFYEQYF; CDR3 DNA: TGTGCCAGCAGTTACTCAGGCAGTTTCTACGAGCAGTACTTC
D gene: .; V gene: TRBV28; J gene: TRBJ2-7; clone size: .; CDR3 protein: CASTGTGYSYEQYF; CDR3 DNA: TGTGCCAGCACCGGAACCGGATACTCCTACGAGCAGTACTTC
D gene: TRBD2; V gene: TRBV27; J gene: TRBJ2-5; clone size: .; CDR3 protein: CASSPIAGETQYF; CDR3 DNA: TGTGCCAGCAGTCCGATAGCGGGAGAGACCCAGTACTTC
D gene: .; V gene: TRBV7-9; J gene: TRBJ1-1; clone size: .; CDR3 protein: CASSPPPAGNTEAFF; CDR3 DNA: TGTGCCAGCAGCCCGCCCCCGGCAGGTAACACTGAAGCTTTCTTT
D gene: TRBD2; V gene: TRBV9; J gene: TRBJ2-5; clone size: few; CDR3 protein: CASSSTGLAGQETQYF; CDR3 DNA: TGTGCCAGCAGCTCCACGGGACTAGCGGGGCAAGAGACCCAGTACTTC
D gene: .; V gene: TRBV9; J gene: TRBJ1-3; clone size: .; CDR3 protein: CASSVDLGAGNTIYF; CDR3 DNA: TGTGCCAGCAGCGTGGATCTGGGCGCAGGAAACACCATATATTTT
D gene: TRBD1; V gene: TRBV13; J gene: TRBJ1-6; clone size: .; CDR3 protein: CASSLFGTGKGSPLHF; CDR3 DNA: TGTGCCAGCAGCTTATTTGGGACAGGGAAGGGTTCACCCCTCCACTTT
D gene: TRBD2; V gene: TRBV4-1; J gene: TRBJ2-7; clone size: .; CDR3 protein: CASSQAGGVSSYEQYF; CDR3 DNA: TGCGCCAGCAGCCAAGCGGGGGGGGTTAGCTCCTACGAGCAGTACTTC
D gene: .; V gene: TRBV5-8; J gene: TRBJ1-1; clone size: .; CDR3 protein: CASSLLRGTEAFF; CDR3 DNA: TGTGCCAGCAGCTTGCTCCGGGGAACTGAAGCTTTCTTT
D gene: .; V gene: TRBV4-1; J gene: TRBJ1-1; clone size: few; CDR3 protein: CASSQEWDLNTEAFF; CDR3 DNA: TGCGCCAGCAGCCAAGAGTGGGATTTGAACACTGAAGCTTTCTTT
D gene: .; V gene: TRBV11-2; J gene: TRBJ2-7; clone size: .; CDR3 protein: CASSPQAASYEQYF; CDR3 DNA: TGTGCCAGCAGCCCCCAAGCGGCCTCCTACGAGCAGTACTTC
D gene: .; V gene: TRBV7-8; J gene: TRBJ1-2; clone size: .; CDR3 protein: CASSQGESVYGYTF; CDR3 DNA: TGTGCCAGCAGCCAGGGAGAGTCAGTTTATGGCTACACCTTC
D gene: .; V gene: TRBV9; J gene: TRBJ2-2; clone size: .; CDR3 protein: CASSVVSDHTGELFF; CDR3 DNA: TGTGCCAGCAGCGTAGTTAGCGACCATACCGGGGAGCTGTTTTTT
D gene: .; V gene: TRBV27; J gene: TRBJ2-5; clone size: .; CDR3 protein: CASRPDTQETQYF; CDR3 DNA: TGTGCCAGCAGACCGGACACACAAGAGACCCAGTACTTC
D gene: TRBD1; V gene: TRBV2; J gene: TRBJ2-1; clone size: .; CDR3 protein: CASGSGTGYNEQFF; CDR3 DNA: TGTGCCAGCGGATCCGGGACAGGCTACAATGAGCAGTTCTTC
D gene: .; V gene: TRBV6-1; J gene: TRBJ2-7; clone size: .; CDR3 protein: CASSEWVYEQYF; CDR3 DNA: TGTGCCAGCAGTGAATGGGTCTACGAGCAGTACTTC
D gene: .; V gene: TRBV27; J gene: TRBJ1-1; clone size: .; CDR3 protein: CASSYRDYSTEAFF; CDR3 DNA: TGTGCCAGCAGCTACAGGGACTATTCCACTGAAGCTTTCTTT
D gene: .; V gene: TRBV30; J gene: TRBJ2-7; clone size: .; CDR3 protein: CAWSSGNEQYF; CDR3 DNA: TGTGCCTGGAGCTCGGGGAACGAGCAGTACTTC
D gene: .; V gene: TRBV5-4; J gene: TRBJ2-3; clone size: .; CDR3 protein: CASSFMGSRTDTQYF; CDR3 DNA: TGTGCCAGCAGCTTTATGGGGTCGCGCACAGATACGCAGTATTTT
D gene: .; V gene: TRBV7-9; J gene: TRBJ2-5; clone size: .; CDR3 protein: CASSHRTDSQETQYF; CDR3 DNA: TGTGCCAGCAGCCATCGGACAGACTCCCAAGAGACCCAGTACTTC
D gene: TRBD2; V gene: TRBV7-7; J gene: TRBJ2-1; clone size: .; CDR3 protein: CASSSSGAYNEQFF; CDR3 DNA: TGTGCTAGCAGCTCTAGCGGGGCCTACAATGAGCAGTTCTTC
D gene: TRBD1; V gene: TRBV5-1; J gene: TRBJ2-7; clone size: .; CDR3 protein: CASSFRTGTSYEQYF; CDR3 DNA: TGCGCCAGCAGCTTTCGGACAGGGACCTCCTACGAGCAGTACTTC
D gene: TRBD2; V gene: TRBV5-6; J gene: TRBJ2-3; clone size: .; CDR3 protein: CASILGGLANTDTQYF; CDR3 DNA: TGTGCCAGCATCCTTGGGGGACTAGCCAACACAGATACGCAGTATTTT
D gene: .; V gene: TRBV12-5; J gene: TRBJ1-1; clone size: .; CDR3 protein: CASGWPGRVEAFF; CDR3 DNA: TGTGCTAGTGGTTGGCCTGGGAGGGTCGAAGCTTTCTTT
D gene: .; V gene: TRBV30; J gene: TRBJ2-7; clone size: few; CDR3 protein: CAWRETAYEQYF; CDR3 DNA: TGTGCCTGGAGGGAGACAGCTTACGAGCAGTACTTC